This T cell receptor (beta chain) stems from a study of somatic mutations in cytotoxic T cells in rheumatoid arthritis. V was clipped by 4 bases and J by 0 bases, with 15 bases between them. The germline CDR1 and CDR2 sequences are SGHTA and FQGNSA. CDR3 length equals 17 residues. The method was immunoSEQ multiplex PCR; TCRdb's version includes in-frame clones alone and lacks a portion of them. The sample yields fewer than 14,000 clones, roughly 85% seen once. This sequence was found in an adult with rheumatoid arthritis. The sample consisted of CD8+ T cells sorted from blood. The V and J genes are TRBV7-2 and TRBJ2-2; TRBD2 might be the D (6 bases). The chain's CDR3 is CASSSSRAGSNTGELFF. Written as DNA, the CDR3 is TGTGCCAGCAGCTCAAGCCGGGCGGGATCGAACACCGGGGAGCTGTTTTTT.